These T cell receptor beta chains were read from a single sample in a study of cytomegalovirus exposure and HLA in healthy donors. TCRdb keeps only in-frame clones here, not all; method: immunoSEQ multiplex PCR. The repertoire holds around 200,000 clones, with about 79% as singletons. The sample consisted of PBMCs. The receptors were gathered from a male donor in good health and CMV-seronegative. Each CDR3 is given with its conserved first and last residue. D genes are given only for firm matches. Rows give clone size only sometimes, using once, few, many, or a class for an expanded clone.

CDR3: CAISPATGDLYNEQFF; DNA: TGTGCCATCAGTCCGGCCACAGGGGATCTTTACAATGAGCAGTTCTTC; D: TRBD1; J: TRBJ2-1; size: NA; V: TRBV10-3
CDR3: CASSPGLASGELFF; DNA: TGCGCCAGCAGTCCGGGACTAGCGTCCGGGGAGCTGTTTTTT; D: TRBD2; J: TRBJ2-2; size: NA; V: TRBV4-1
CDR3: CASSPRPWREGNMKDGYTF; DNA: TGTGCCAGCAGCCCCCGACCTTGGAGGGAAGGAAACATGAAAGATGGCTACACCTTC; D: NA; J: TRBJ1-2; size: NA; V: TRBV7-8
CDR3: CASSLGTSGTGELFF; DNA: TGTGCCAGCAGCTTGGGGACTAGCGGCACCGGGGAGCTGTTTTTT; D: TRBD2; J: TRBJ2-2; size: NA; V: TRBV5-4
CDR3: CASSSQGAETQYF; DNA: TGTGCCAGCAGCTCACAGGGGGCTGAGACCCAGTACTTC; D: TRBD1; J: TRBJ2-5; size: NA; V: TRBV6-1
CDR3: CASSTGGSHTGELFF; DNA: TGTGCCAGTAGTACGGGGGGTAGTCACACCGGGGAGCTGTTTTTT; D: TRBD2; J: TRBJ2-2; size: NA; V: TRBV19
CDR3: CASSLGVTEQFF; DNA: TGTGCCAGCTCACTCGGGGTCACTGAGCAGTTCTTC; D: NA; J: TRBJ2-1; size: NA; V: TRBV18
CDR3: CASSLDRGELFF; DNA: TGCGCCAGCAGCTTGGACAGGGGGGAGCTGTTTTTT; D: NA; J: TRBJ2-2; size: NA; V: TRBV5-1
CDR3: CASSLETGTVETQYF; DNA: TGTGCCAGCAGCTTAGAGACAGGGACAGTAGAGACCCAGTACTTC; D: TRBD1; J: TRBJ2-5; size: NA; V: TRBV7-2
CDR3: CASSPGTSGASYNEQFF; DNA: TGTGCCAGCAGCCCCGGGACTAGCGGGGCCTCCTACAATGAGCAGTTCTTC; D: TRBD2; J: TRBJ2-1; size: NA; V: TRBV9
CDR3: CASSVGEGYSYNSPLHF; DNA: TGTGCCAGCAGTGTGGGGGAGGGGTACTCCTATAATTCACCCCTCCACTTT; D: NA; J: TRBJ1-6; size: NA; V: TRBV2
CDR3: CASSSTGVNEKLFF; DNA: TGTGCCAGCAGTTCTACAGGGGTAAATGAAAAACTGTTTTTT; D: TRBD1; J: TRBJ1-4; size: NA; V: TRBV28
CDR3: CASSLGDRISGANVLTF; DNA: TGTGCCAGCAGTTTGGGGGACAGAATCTCTGGGGCCAACGTCCTGACTTTC; D: TRBD1; J: TRBJ2-6; size: many; V: TRBV28
CDR3: CASSVFRTSGAYNEQFF; DNA: TGTGCCAGCAGCGTATTCAGGACTAGCGGTGCCTACAATGAGCAGTTCTTC; D: TRBD2; J: TRBJ2-1; size: NA; V: TRBV9
CDR3: CASSFPYGYTF; DNA: TGTGCCAGCAGTTTCCCATATGGCTACACCTTC; D: NA; J: TRBJ1-2; size: NA; V: TRBV6-1
CDR3: CASMKTGGYGYTF; DNA: TGTGCCAGTATGAAGACAGGGGGCTATGGCTACACCTTC; D: TRBD1; J: TRBJ1-2; size: few; V: TRBV19
CDR3: CASSLVWSGVGELFF; DNA: TGTGCCAGCAGCTTAGTTTGGTCGGGAGTCGGGGAGCTGTTTTTT; D: NA; J: TRBJ2-2; size: NA; V: TRBV7-8
CDR3: CASSLVAGGNYGYTF; DNA: TGTGCCAGCAGCTTAGTGGCAGGGGGGAATTATGGCTACACCTTC; D: TRBD1; J: TRBJ1-2; size: NA; V: TRBV7-8